These 12 T cell receptor beta chains originate from one sample sequenced in a study of beta chain features in type 1 diabetes. Expressed TCRB transcripts were sequenced, since all the RNA that had been isolated was reverse transcribed. The protocol was immunoSEQ multiplex PCR, while the TCRdb copy is restricted to in-frame clones and leaves out a portion. This sample has roughly 150,000 clones, with roughly 11% found just once. Sequences were obtained from central memory CD4+ T cells from blood. Every receptor here comes from a man younger than 30 in good health.

The V gene is TRBV7-3, the J gene TRBJ2-5; possible D gene TRBD2, 6 bases. This CDR3 is built from 14 residues. In germline, CDR1 is SGHTA, CDR2 FQGTGA. The V end was cut by 2 bases, the J end by 1 base, with 8 bases between. Here the CDR3 reads CASSLGGFQETQYF. CDR3 nucleotide sequence: TGTGCCAGCAGCTTAGGAGGGTTCCAAGAGACCCAGTACTTC.

This clone has a handful of counts. V gene TRBV5-4 combines with J gene TRBJ1-2; TRBD1 is a possible D gene (5 bases). Between the trimmed V and J ends, which lost 8 bases and 0 bases, there was a span of 11 bases. CDR1 is SGHNT, CDR2 YYREEE, per germline (reference sequence). The CDR3 runs 13 residues. CDR3 sequence: CASGVGANYGYTF. The CDR3 DNA reads TGTGCCAGTGGGGTAGGGGCTAACTATGGCTACACCTTC.

This clone was seen a few times. The gene calls are TRBV7-3 and TRBJ2-3; 10 positions match TRBD2. CDR3 length equals 17 residues. Per the germline V gene, CDR1 is SGHTA and CDR2 is FQGTGA. J gave up 4 bases and V 4 bases, and 11 bases lay outside the gene matches. DNA of the CDR3: TGTGCCAGCAGCTCCCTAAGCGGGAGGGCCGGGGCAGATACGCAGTATTTT. Amino acids: CASSSLSGRAGADTQYF. Supplemented by reference TRBV7-3 and TRBJ2-3, the full variable domain reads GAGVSQTPSNKVTEKGKYVELRCDPISGHTALYWYRQSLGQGPEFLIYFQGTGAADDSGLPNDRFFAVRPEGSVSTLKIQRTERGDSAVYLCASSSLSGRAGADTQYFGPGTRLTVL.

The rearrangement joins TRBV21-1 to TRBJ1-2; whether TRBD1, the table's D call, matches the DNA was not checked. TRBV21-1 is labeled a pseudogene. The CDR3 covers 18 residues. For the CDR3, the DNA is TGTGCCAGCAGCAAATGCAGGCGACAGGGTGTATTTAACTATGGCTACACCTTC. It yields the protein CASSKCRRQGVFNYGYTF.

This chain joins TRBV5-4 and TRBJ2-7, with D maybe TRBD1 (5 bases). This CDR3 has 14 amino acids. Per the germline V gene, CDR1 is SGHNT and CDR2 is YYREEE (reference sequence). With 4 bases removed from V and 5 bases from J, the gap between germline ends came to 16 bases. In DNA form, the CDR3 reads TGTGCCAGCAGCAATGCAGGGAATCGGGACGAGCAGTACTTC. Residues: CASSNAGNRDEQYF.

The chain carries TRBV2 and TRBJ1-5; D is perhaps TRBD1 (5 bases). This CDR3 spans 12 amino acids. The V and J ends lost 4 bases and 5 bases respectively, with 6 bases between them. From germline, CDR1 is SNHLY and CDR2 FYNNEI. The CDR3 region is CASSGGDQPQHF. In DNA form, the CDR3 reads TGTGCCAGCAGTGGAGGGGATCAGCCCCAGCATTTT.

This clone was seen more than once but under ten times. The V call is TRBV6-4, the J call TRBJ2-1; D may be TRBD1 (6 bases). This CDR3 spans 12 amino acids. Germline V lookup: CDR1 MRHNA, CDR2 SNTAGT. The V end was cut by 6 bases, the J end by 9 bases, with 12 bases between. The CDR3 loop reads CASRTGKPEQFF. The CDR3 bases are TGTGCCAGCAGGACAGGCAAGCCTGAGCAGTTCTTC.

Only a few counts were recorded for this clone. This chain uses TRBV5-6 with TRBJ2-5; 11 bases match TRBD2. There are 18 residues in the CDR3. Germline trimming cut 2 bases from V and 0 bases from J; bases unmatched to any gene: 9. CDR1 is SGHDT, CDR2 YYEEEE, per germline. The CDR3 spells CASSFFGTSGWYQETQYF. The CDR3 DNA reads as TGTGCCAGCAGCTTTTTTGGGACTAGCGGTTGGTACCAAGAGACCCAGTACTTC. The variable domain in full, with the rest retrieved from reference TRBV5-6 and TRBJ2-5, is DAGVTQSPTHLIKTRGQQVTLRCSPKSGHDTVSWYQQALGQGPQFIFQYYEEEERQRGNFPDRFSGHQFPNYSSELNVNALLLGDSALYLCASSFFGTSGWYQETQYFGPGTRLLVL.

This clone turned up a few times. The chain uses TRBV11-1 and TRBJ1-1; D is undetermined. V dropped 3 bases and J dropped 4 bases, with 9 bases sitting between them. The germline V gene has CDR1 SGHAT and CDR2 FQDESV (reference sequence). This CDR3 region has 13 residues. CDR3: CASSLTRGTEAFF. The CDR3 bases are TGTGCCAGCAGCTTGACTCGAGGCACTGAAGCTTTCTTT. The full variable domain, with the rest looked up from reference TRBV11-1 and TRBJ1-1, is EAEVAQSPRYKITEKSQAVAFWCDPISGHATLYWYRQILGQGPELLVQFQDESVVDDSQLPKDRFSAERLKGVDSTLKIQPAELGDSAMYLCASSLTRGTEAFFGQGTRLTVV.

CDR3 region: CASSVAAGPSYEQYF. As DNA, the CDR3 is TGTGCCAGCAGCGTAGCAGCGGGGCCCTCCTACGAGCAGTACTTC. This rearrangement joins TRBV9 to TRBJ2-7; 7 positions agree with TRBD2. This CDR3 has 15 residues. J lost 0 bases, V lost 0 bases, and 3 bases had no gene match. Germline V gives CDR1 SGDLS, CDR2 YYNGEE.

The chain's CDR3 is CASSLPSGVSDTQYF. The CDR3 bases are TGCGCCAGCAGCTTGCCTAGCGGGGTTTCAGATACGCAGTATTTT. V gene TRBV5-1 combines with J gene TRBJ2-3; TRBD2 agrees at 9 bases. V gave up 1 base and J gave up 4 bases; unmatched junction bases: 4. The CDR3 contains 15 residues. CDR1 is SGHRS, CDR2 YFSETQ, per germline.

This clone appeared a few times. The chain uses TRBV30 and TRBJ1-4, with TRBD1 matching 12 bases. The CDR3 totals 17 residues. J was trimmed by 7 bases and V by 0 bases; bases with no gene match: 9. Germline assignment: CDR1 GTSNPN and CDR2 SVGIG (reference sequence). The CDR3 protein is CAWSVGTGGRISEKLFF. The CDR3, as DNA: TGTGCCTGGAGTGTAGGGACAGGGGGCCGTATAAGTGAAAAACTGTTTTTT.